This entry features one T cell receptor beta chain sequence. Its antigen is unidentified. The T cells that were sequenced for TCR beta were CD8+ and CD4+ cells from blood. Healthy donors constituted the control group, matched for age and sex. The data stem from a study of CD8 T cells in Susac syndrome. Deletions cut 0 bases from V and 0 bases from J, with 14 bases between. The CDR3 runs 17 residues. Study results and limitations: That the number of individuals in its TCR sequencing and HLA analysis was relatively small was acknowledged by the study.

With random hexamers, reverse transcription was performed on roughly 0.45 to 1 ug of RNA. Amplification of TCR beta CDR3 spanned 54 Vbeta and 13 Jbeta via immunoSEQ multiplex PCR. TCRdb recomputed calls from the immunoSEQ multiplex PCR reads with MiXCR, one row per CDR3 protein. The sample has 150,000 to 200,000 distinct CDR3 sequences, approximately 94% seen once; the top ten hold around 0.1%. This sequence originates from a human donor in good health. This rearrangement joins TRBV12-3 or TRBV12-4 to TRBJ2-5; possibly TRBD2 for D (6 bases). The sample was CD4+ T cells from PBMCs. CDR3 protein: CASSLALLGGNQETQYF. In nucleotides, the CDR3 is TGTGCCAGCAGTTTAGCGCTTCTCGGCGGGAACCAAGAGACCCAGTACTTC.